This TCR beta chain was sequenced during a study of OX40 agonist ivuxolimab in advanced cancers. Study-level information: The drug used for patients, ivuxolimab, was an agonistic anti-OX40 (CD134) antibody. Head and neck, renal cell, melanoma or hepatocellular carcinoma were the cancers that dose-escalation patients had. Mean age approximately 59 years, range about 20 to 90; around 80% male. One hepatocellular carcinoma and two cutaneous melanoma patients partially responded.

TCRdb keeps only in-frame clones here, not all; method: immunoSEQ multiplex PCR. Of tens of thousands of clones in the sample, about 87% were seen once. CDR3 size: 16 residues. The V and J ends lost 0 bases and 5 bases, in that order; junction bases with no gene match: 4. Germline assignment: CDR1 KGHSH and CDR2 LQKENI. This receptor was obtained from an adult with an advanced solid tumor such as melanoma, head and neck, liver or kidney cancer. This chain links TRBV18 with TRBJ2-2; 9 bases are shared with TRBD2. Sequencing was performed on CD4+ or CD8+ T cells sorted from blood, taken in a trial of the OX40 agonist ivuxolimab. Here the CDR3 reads CASSPPAGGSTGELFF. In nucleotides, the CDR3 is TGTGCCAGCTCACCACCAGCGGGGGGAAGTACCGGGGAGCTGTTTTTT.